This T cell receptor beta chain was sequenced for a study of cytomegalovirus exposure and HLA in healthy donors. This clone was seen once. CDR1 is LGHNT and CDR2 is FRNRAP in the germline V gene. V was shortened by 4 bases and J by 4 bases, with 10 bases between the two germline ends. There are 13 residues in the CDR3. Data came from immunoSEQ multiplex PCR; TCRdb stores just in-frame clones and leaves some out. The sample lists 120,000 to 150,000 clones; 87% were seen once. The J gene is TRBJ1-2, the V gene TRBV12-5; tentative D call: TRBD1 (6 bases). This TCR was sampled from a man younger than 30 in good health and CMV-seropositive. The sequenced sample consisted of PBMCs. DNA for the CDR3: TGTGCTAGTGGTTCAGGGGCCTTCTATGGCTACACCTTC. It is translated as CASGSGAFYGYTF.